The 10 T cell receptor beta chains below were found in one sample sequenced in a study of shared clonotypes between healthy human individuals. Profiled with immunoSEQ multiplex PCR; TCRdb holds only in-frame clones, not every one. The data contain roughly 640,000 clones, approximately 79% of them seen just once; the ten biggest clones take up 1.5% to 2%. The sample comprised memory CD4+ T cells sorted from blood. The subset was: CD45RA-negative fraction. These TCRs come from a woman aged 25-40 years in good health.

The rearrangement joins TRBV27 to TRBJ2-3; D possibly uses TRBD1 or TRBD2 (5 bases each). The CDR3 is 14 residues long. V was shortened by 9 bases and J by 5 bases, with 18 bases between the two germline ends. The V gene's germline CDR1 is MNHEY and CDR2 SMNVEV (reference sequence). DNA for the CDR3: TGTGCCAGGGCCTTAGCGAGGGGTCGAGATACGCAGTATTTT. The encoded protein is CARALARGRDTQYF.

The count of this clone is one. This chain joins TRBV2 and TRBJ2-7; 8 positions match TRBD1. CDR1 SNHLY and CDR2 FYNNEI come from the germline V gene. The trim removed 4 bases at V and 12 bases at J, leaving 23 bases unmatched. The CDR3 consists of 17 residues. CDR3 residues: CASSVNQPHSGGESRYF. CDR3 nucleotide sequence: TGTGCCAGCAGTGTTAATCAGCCACATTCAGGGGGCGAGTCTCGGTACTTC.

The chain carries TRBV28 and TRBJ1-1; unclear D gene. This CDR3 is 15 amino acids long. CDR1 is MDHEN and CDR2 is SYDVKM in the germline V gene. V was pared by 5 bases and J by 0 bases, with 13 bases between. Here the CDR3 reads CASSPTRSVNTEAFF. CDR3 bases: TGTGCCAGCAGTCCAACGCGGTCAGTGAACACTGAAGCTTTCTTT.

The chain uses TRBV27 and TRBJ1-5, with 8 nucleotides matching TRBD1. Trimming removed 3 bases from V and 3 bases from J; junction bases left unmatched: 7. The CDR3 has 16 amino acids. The germline V gene encodes CDR1 MNHEY and CDR2 SMNVEV (reference sequence). CDR3 residues: CASSLTGVAANQPQHF. The CDR3 nucleotides are TGTGCCAGCAGTTTGACAGGGGTGGCGGCCAATCAGCCCCAGCATTTT.

The rearrangement uses TRBV4-1 and TRBJ2-5; the D gene is possibly TRBD2 (5 bases). CDR3 length: 14 residues. V was trimmed by 0 bases and J by 5 bases, leaving 10 bases between them. The germline gives CDR1 MGHRA, CDR2 YSYEKL. CDR3 protein: CASSQDSSFETQYF. Written as DNA, the CDR3 is TGCGCCAGCAGCCAAGATTCTAGCTTCGAGACCCAGTACTTC.

V usage is TRBV27 and J usage is TRBJ2-1; 13 bases fit TRBD2. The ends lost 6 bases at V and 7 bases at J; junction bases unmatched: 3. Germline V gene lookup returns CDR1 MNHEY and CDR2 SMNVEV (reference sequence). The CDR3 consists of 14 residues. The CDR3 DNA is TGTGCCAGCAGAACGGGACTAGCGGGAAATGAGCAGTTCTTC. This encodes CASRTGLAGNEQFF.

The chain has TRBV5-1 and TRBJ1-1; 7 bases match TRBD1. With 0 bases clipped from V and 0 bases from J, the junction kept 11 bases outside the gene matches. The germline V gene has CDR1 SGHRS and CDR2 YFSETQ. This CDR3 has 18 residues. CDR3 loop: CASSLEMSGTDMNTEAFF. CDR3 sequence (DNA): TGCGCCAGCAGCTTGGAAATGTCTGGGACAGACATGAACACTGAAGCTTTCTTT.

This chain connects TRBV12-5 to TRBJ2-2, with a weak D call TRBD2 (6 bases). V was cut by 0 bases and J by 4 bases, with 15 bases left in between. Per the germline V gene, CDR1 is LGHNT and CDR2 is FRNRAP. CDR3 length: 17 amino acids. The CDR3 nucleotides are TGTGCTAGTGGTTTGGTACTAGTCGGGGGAGGCACCGGGGAGCTGTTTTTT. Translating it yields CASGLVLVGGGTGELFF.

The J gene is TRBJ1-1, the V gene TRBV4-1; no clear D. CDR3 length: 14 residues. Trimming took 0 bases from V and 5 from J, leaving 10 bases between them. In germline, CDR1 is MGHRA, CDR2 YSYEKL. CDR3 in DNA: TGCGCCAGCAGCCAAGAGGGAGGGAGAACTGAAGCTTTCTTT. The encoded protein is CASSQEGGRTEAFF.

Concerning this clone: Other nucleotide sequences from this sample produce the same CDR3. This chain links TRBV19 with TRBJ2-7, with D perhaps TRBD1 or TRBD2 (5 bases each). Trimming left V 3 bases short and J 2 bases short, with 8 bases between. Per the germline V gene, CDR1 is LNHDA and CDR2 is SQIVND (reference sequence). The CDR3 loop spans 13 amino acids. The CDR3 DNA is TGTGCCAGTAGTATCCAGGGACCCTACGAGCAGTACTTC. Protein sequence: CASSIQGPYEQYF. Full variable domain (remainder filled in from reference TRBV19 and TRBJ2-7): DGGITQSPKYLFRKEGQNVTLSCEQNLNHDAMYWYRQDPGQGLRLIYYSQIVNDFQKGDIAEGYSVSREKKESFPLTVTSAQKNPTAFYLCASSIQGPYEQYFGPGTRLTVT.